These T cell receptor beta chains were read from a single sample in a study of blood T cell repertoires in COVID-19. Sequencing used immunoSEQ multiplex PCR; TCRdb keeps in-frame clones, though not all of them. The profile shows 100,000 to 150,000 clones, roughly 84% of them singletons. The sequenced material came from peripheral blood. Source of these receptors: a man in his fifties or sixties with acute or convalescent COVID-19. Both conserved end residues are trimmed from each CDR3. The order of the fields is J gene, V gene, D gene, CDR3 protein. A D gene is named only where the DNA matches it firmly.

TRBJ2-7,TRBV27,NA,ASSLGRGSYEQY
TRBJ2-7,TRBV20-1,TRBD2,SASRGGSYEQY
TRBJ1-5,TRBV5-6,NA,ASSLSSGGNQPQH
TRBJ2-3,TRBV9,NA,ASSVRRGRADTQY
TRBJ2-1,TRBV5-5,TRBD1,ASSLAGTGASNEQF
TRBJ2-1,TRBV10-1,TRBD2,ASSPSGGPYNEQF
TRBJ1-1,TRBV9,NA,ASSVGNQGSTEAF
TRBJ1-5,TRBV18,TRBD1,ASSPGQADQPQH
TRBJ1-6,TRBV3-1/TRBV3-2,TRBD1,ASSRGQEASPLH
TRBJ2-1,TRBV24-1,NA,ATERQGTPYNEQF
TRBJ2-7,TRBV5-1,TRBD1,ASSLVGQGAYEQY
TRBJ2-1,TRBV19,NA,ASSMGGEQF
TRBJ1-5,TRBV28,NA,ASSPNYSNQPQH
TRBJ2-7,TRBV7-9,NA,ASSLAGQGSYEQY
TRBJ2-7,TRBV5-1,TRBD2,ASSSGWGGGSYEQY
TRBJ1-5,TRBV18,NA,ASSQRGNRNQPQH
TRBJ2-2,TRBV5-4,TRBD1,ASSLDRANTGELF
TRBJ1-2,TRBV6-1,TRBD1,ASSERGQQGASGGYT
TRBJ1-5,TRBV5-1,NA,ASSRDSNQPQH
TRBJ1-4,TRBV1,NA,TSSRRGATNEKLF
TRBJ1-6,TRBV5-1,NA,ASSLGGDNSPLH
TRBJ1-1,TRBV6-5,NA,ASRAGTQAF
TRBJ2-5,TRBV5-8,NA,ASSNYQGGQETQY
TRBJ1-6,TRBV28,NA,ASSLRGTGSPLH
TRBJ2-7,TRBV28,NA,ASISSSYEQY
TRBJ2-2,TRBV10-3,NA,AISEKSSNTGELF
TRBJ2-4,TRBV2,TRBD2,ASTLAGLAKNIQY
TRBJ2-7,TRBV5-4,NA,ASSLNYYEQY
TRBJ2-2,TRBV5-1,TRBD1,ASSTRDRGITGELF
TRBJ1-2,TRBV2,TRBD1,ASSEVRTGGNGYT
TRBJ2-3,TRBV28,TRBD2,ASSFGLAVTDTQY